These T cell receptor beta chains were read from a single sample in a study of T cell responses to AZD1222 COVID-19 vaccine. Clones were sequenced by immunoSEQ multiplex PCR, and TCRdb holds only the in-frame ones, with some missing. The sample contains some 89,000 clones, around 90% of which appear only once. This material consisted of peripheral blood, taken on day 0 of AZD1222 vaccination. All receptors derive from an adult in good health. The CDR3 runs from the conserved cysteine through the conserved F or W. D genes are given only for firm matches. A row's size may be missing; if present it is once, few, many or a size class.

TGTGCCAGCAGCTTGGTACGGGGTACCAATGAGCAGTTCTTC	CASSLVRGTNEQFF	TRBJ2-1	-	-	TRBV5-6
TGTGCCAGTAGGACGGACAGGGGGCAACTTAACACTGAAGCTTTCTTT	CASRTDRGQLNTEAFF	TRBJ1-1	-	TRBD1	TRBV19
TGTGCCAGCAGCCAACCGACGGGGTTTAGCGGGAGGGATGAGCAGTTCTTC	CASSQPTGFSGRDEQFF	TRBJ2-1	-	TRBD2	TRBV3-1/TRBV3-2
TGTGCCAGCAGCCCCGGACTAGCGGGAGACTACGAGCAGTACTTC	CASSPGLAGDYEQYF	TRBJ2-7	once	TRBD2	TRBV7-9
TGCAGTGCTAGTAAAGGGGCAGATACGCAGTATTTT	CSASKGADTQYF	TRBJ2-3	-	-	TRBV20-1
TGTGCCAGCAGCTTCCAGGGGATAGGGGAGGACGAGCAGTACTTC	CASSFQGIGEDEQYF	TRBJ2-7	-	-	TRBV5-4
TGTGCCAGTAGTCGCCTCTTAGGCCCGGGGTCTGGGGCCAACGTCCTGACTTTC	CASSRLLGPGSGANVLTF	TRBJ2-6	-	-	TRBV19
TGTGCCTGGAGTGTACTCGTGAACACTGAAGCTTTCTTT	CAWSVLVNTEAFF	TRBJ1-1	-	-	TRBV30
TGTGCCGTTAGTCGCAGGAGGGACACTGAAGCTTTCTTT	CAVSRRRDTEAFF	TRBJ1-1	-	-	TRBV10-3
TGCGCCAGCAGCCTAGACAGGGGCTCTGGAAACACCATATATTTT	CASSLDRGSGNTIYF	TRBJ1-3	-	TRBD1	TRBV4-1
TGTGCCAGCAGCTTGGTTACTGGGGACACTGAAGCTTTCTTT	CASSLVTGDTEAFF	TRBJ1-1	-	-	TRBV5-4
TGCAGTGCGGGACCCTCCTACGAGCAGTACTTC	CSAGPSYEQYF	TRBJ2-7	-	-	TRBV20-1
TGTGCCAGCAGTTACTCCGGACAGGCGAGCTCCTATAATTCACCCCTCCACTTT	CASSYSGQASSYNSPLHF	TRBJ1-6	-	TRBD1	TRBV6-2/TRBV6-3
TGTGCCAGCAGCGTGTCCCCGGGGGGCGGATCCTACGAGCAGTACTTC	CASSVSPGGGSYEQYF	TRBJ2-7	-	-	TRBV9
TGTGCCAGTAGTACAGCTGCGGGATACTACGAGCAGTACTTC	CASSTAAGYYEQYF	TRBJ2-7	once	-	TRBV19